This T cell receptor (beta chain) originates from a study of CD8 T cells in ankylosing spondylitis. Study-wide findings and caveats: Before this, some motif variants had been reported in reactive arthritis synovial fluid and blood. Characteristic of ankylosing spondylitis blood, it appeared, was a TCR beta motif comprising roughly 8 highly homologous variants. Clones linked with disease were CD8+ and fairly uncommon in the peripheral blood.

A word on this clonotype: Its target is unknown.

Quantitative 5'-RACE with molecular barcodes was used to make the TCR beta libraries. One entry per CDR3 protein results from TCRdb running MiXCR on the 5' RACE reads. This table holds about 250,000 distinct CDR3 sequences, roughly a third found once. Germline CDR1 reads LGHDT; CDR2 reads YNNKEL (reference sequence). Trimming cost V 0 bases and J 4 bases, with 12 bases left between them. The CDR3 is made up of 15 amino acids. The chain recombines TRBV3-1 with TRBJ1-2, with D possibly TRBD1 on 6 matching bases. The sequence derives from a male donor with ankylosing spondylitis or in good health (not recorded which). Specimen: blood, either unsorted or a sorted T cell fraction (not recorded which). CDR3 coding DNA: TGTGCCAGCAGCCAAGAGACAGGTGTAGGCTATGGCTACACCTTC. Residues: CASSQETGVGYGYTF. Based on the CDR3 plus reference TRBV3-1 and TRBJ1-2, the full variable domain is DTAVSQTPKYLVTQMGNDKSIKCEQNLGHDTMYWYKQDSKKFLKIMFSYNNKELIINETVPNRFSPKSPDKAHLNLHINSLELGDSAVYFCASSQETGVGYGYTFGSGTRLTVV.